This T cell receptor beta chain was captured in a study of monozygotic twins with inflammatory bowel disease. Whole-study results and caveats: Sharing of clonotypes with others was lower in IBD patients than in healthy twins, and this was especially so with disease activity.

Germline lookup yields CDR1 MGHDK and CDR2 SYGVNS. The CDR3 is made up of 16 amino acids. About this clonotype itself: Its antigen remains unknown.

Template switching incorporated UMIs with a 6-nucleotide sample barcode. TCRdb re-called the 5' RACE reads and shows each CDR3 protein once, DNA omitted. The sample totals about 210,000 distinct CDR3 sequences. The sequence was collected from a human donor with ulcerative colitis or Crohn's disease, or a healthy co-twin of an affected twin (not recorded which). What was sequenced was blood. The chain links TRBV25-1 to TRBJ1-1; TCRdb calls TRBD1, which cannot be checked without DNA. CDR3 sequence: CASSEGPDSMDTEAFF.